Below, 29 T cell receptor beta chains from the same sample are listed, as sequenced in a study of CD8 T cells in Susac syndrome. RNA was extracted with the RNeasy kit, and a quantity of roughly 0.45 to 1 ug was reverse transcribed using random hexamers. TCRdb analysed the immunoSEQ multiplex PCR reads with MiXCR anew, one entry per CDR3 protein. The top ten hold approximately 0.11% of the sample, which has a few hundred thousand distinct CDR3 sequences, approximately 84% seen once. Sequencing used CD8+ T cells from PBMCs. These receptors came from a human donor with multiple sclerosis.

For this clonotype: A read error may produce the germline difference seen at one junction end. This rearrangement joins TRBV14 to TRBJ1-2; D possibly corresponds to TRBD1 (5 bases). Germline CDR1 is SGHDN and CDR2 is FVKESK. The CDR3 length is 14 residues. The CDR3 nucleotides read TGTGCCAGCAGCCAAGGGGTCAGGGAGTTTGGCCACACCTTC. Translating it yields CASSQGVREFGHTF.

The chain has TRBV6-1 and TRBJ2-1, with 10 nucleotides matching TRBD1. The CDR3 sequence is 16 residues long. V gave up 5 bases and J gave up 4 bases; unmatched junction bases: 8. CDR1 and CDR2 (germline): MNHNS, SASEGT. CDR3 sequence reads: CASSPHRDRGYNEQFF. CDR3 DNA: TGTGCCAGCAGTCCCCACCGGGACAGGGGATACAATGAGCAGTTCTTC.

The chain combines TRBV7-9 with TRBJ2-6; 7 nucleotides align to TRBD2. The junction had 3 bases not matched to a gene; V was cut back by 5 bases and J by 2 bases. CDR3 length equals 15 residues. Germline V gene sequence: CDR1 SEHNR, CDR2 FQNEAQ (reference sequence). DNA for the CDR3: TGTGCCAGCAGCCACCGGGGGGCTGGGGCCAACGTCCTGACTTTC. Translating gives CASSHRGAGANVLTF. Together with reference TRBV7-9 and TRBJ2-6, the CDR3 gives the full variable domain: DTGVSQNPRHKITKRGQNVTFRCDPISEHNRLYWYRQTLGQGPEFLTYFQNEAQLEKSRLLSDRFSAERPKGSFSTLEIQRTEQGDSAMYLCASSHRGAGANVLTFGAGSRLTVL.

This clonotype was picked up a small number of times. The V and J genes are TRBV10-3 and TRBJ2-1, with 10 bases that match TRBD2. The V segment lost 0 bases and the J segment 3 bases; nucleotides outside the gene matches: 2. Germline V CDR1 and CDR2: ENHRY, SYGVKD. The CDR3 covers 16 residues. CDR3 DNA: TGTGCCATCAGTGAGTCGCCTAGCGGGAGCTACAATGAGCAGTTCTTC. It codes for CAISESPSGSYNEQFF.

About this clonotype: A read error may produce the germline difference seen at one junction end. This sequence joins TRBV7-7 and TRBJ2-7; no reliable D call. The CDR3 sequence is 15 residues long. Germline V gene sequence: CDR1 SSHAT, CDR2 FNYEAQ (reference sequence). The CDR3 DNA reads TGTGCTAGCAGCCCCCGGCCCCGTTTTTCCTACGAGCAGTACTTC. The encoded protein is CASSPRPRFSYEQYF.

The gene calls are TRBV20-1 and TRBJ2-2; TRBD2 aligns across 11 bases. The length of the CDR3 is 16 residues. The junction had 5 bases not matched to a gene; V was cut back by 0 bases and J by 5 bases. Germline V gives CDR1 DFQATT, CDR2 SNEGSKA (reference sequence). The chain's CDR3 is CSARDRLAGMTGELFF. In nucleotides, the CDR3 is TGCAGTGCTAGAGACCGACTAGCGGGAATGACCGGGGAGCTGTTTTTT.

The chain links TRBV4-1 to TRBJ2-1; tentatively, D is TRBD1 or TRBD2 (5 bases each). V was pared by 4 bases and J by 3 bases, with 16 bases between. The CDR3 totals 16 residues. Germline CDR1 reads MGHRA; CDR2 reads YSYEKL. The CDR3 sequence is CASSRAPGAVYNEQFF. In DNA form, the CDR3 reads TGCGCCAGCAGCCGCGCTCCCGGGGCGGTCTACAATGAGCAGTTCTTC.

The chain uses TRBV27 and TRBJ2-1; D is unclear. Trimming pared 6 bases from V and 5 bases from J, leaving 8 bases between. This CDR3 has 12 residues. Germline assignment: CDR1 MNHEY and CDR2 SMNVEV (reference sequence). CDR3 protein: CASRTPHNEQFF. CDR3 sequence (DNA): TGTGCCAGCAGGACTCCCCACAATGAGCAGTTCTTC.

The chain employs TRBV6-5 and TRBJ2-7, with unresolved D. Trimming stripped 0 bases from V and 3 bases from J, with 3 bases between. The CDR3 extends over 12 amino acids. The germline V gene has CDR1 MNHEY and CDR2 SVGAGI. This chain's CDR3 is CASSYSNYEQYF. DNA of the CDR3: TGTGCCAGCAGTTACTCGAACTACGAGCAGTACTTC.

This sequence joins TRBV6-2 or TRBV6-3 and TRBJ1-3; 8 bases agree with TRBD1. CDR1 is MNHEY, CDR2 SVGEGT, per germline. CDR3 length: 13 amino acids. The V and J ends lost 5 bases and 4 bases, in that order; junction bases with no gene match: 1. In nucleotides, the CDR3 is TGTGCCAGCAGTGGACAGGGCGGAAACACCATATATTTT. This translates into CASSGQGGNTIYF.

The rearrangement links TRBV28 to TRBJ2-7; possible D gene TRBD1, 6 bases. Trimming stripped 7 bases from V and 2 bases from J, with 15 bases between. The length of the CDR3 is 14 residues. The germline CDR1 and CDR2 sequences are MDHEN and SYDVKM. Written as DNA, the CDR3 is TGTGCCAGCACCTCTACAGGGATGGCCTACGAGCAGTACTTC. It is translated as CASTSTGMAYEQYF. The full variable domain, its missing parts supplied by reference TRBV28 and TRBJ2-7, is DVKVTQSSRYLVKRTGEKVFLECVQDMDHENMFWYRQDPGLGLRLIYFSYDVKMKEKGDIPEGYSVSREKKERFSLILESASTNQTSMYLCASTSTGMAYEQYFGPGTRLTVT.

J is TRBJ2-7 and V is TRBV7-9, with D tentatively TRBD1 (6 bases). Germline-derived CDR1 and CDR2 are SEHNR and FQNEAQ (reference sequence). Between the trimmed V and J ends, which lost 4 bases and 3 bases, there was a span of 13 bases. This CDR3 comprises 14 residues. CDR3 in amino acids: CASSSPGHYYEQYF. CDR3 DNA: TGTGCCAGCAGCTCTCCGGGACATTACTACGAGCAGTACTTC.

V and J are TRBV7-8 and TRBJ2-1; 8 bases match TRBD2. J was trimmed by 9 bases and V by 2 bases; bases with no gene match: 12. Germline V gives CDR1 SGHVS, CDR2 FQNEAQ. The CDR3 sequence is 16 residues long. Written as DNA, the CDR3 is TGTGCCAGCAGCTTACGTGTCGGGAGGGCCCTTGTTGAGCAGTTCTTC. It codes for CASSLRVGRALVEQFF.

The chain carries TRBV27 and TRBJ2-7; the D gene is possibly TRBD2 (5 bases). CDR3 length: 16 amino acids. The germline CDR1 and CDR2 sequences are MNHEY and SMNVEV (reference sequence). With 5 bases removed from V and 5 bases from J, the gap between germline ends came to 22 bases. The CDR3 DNA sequence: TGTGCCAGCAGTCCCTTCCTAGGCGGGCAATCGCACGAGCAGTACTTC. It encodes CASSPFLGGQSHEQYF.

V and J are TRBV29-1 and TRBJ2-3; 7 nucleotides align to TRBD1. The junction had 7 bases not matched to a gene; V was cut back by 4 bases and J by 0 bases. The CDR3 runs to 15 residues. CDR1 is SQVTM, CDR2 ANQGSEA, per germline. The CDR3 loop reads CSVGGTAPSTDTQYF. The CDR3 region has the DNA TGCAGCGTTGGGGGGACAGCCCCGAGCACAGATACGCAGTATTTT.

The chain employs TRBV27 and TRBJ1-6; maybe TRBD1 (6 bases). CDR3 length: 15 amino acids. Between the trimmed V and J ends, which lost 0 bases and 7 bases, there was a span of 10 bases. The V gene's germline CDR1 is MNHEY and CDR2 SMNVEV (reference sequence). The CDR3 region is CASSLSTGSNSPLHF. The CDR3, as DNA: TGTGCCAGCAGTTTATCGACAGGTTCCAATTCACCCCTCCACTTT.

The chain employs TRBV10-2 and TRBJ1-5; 9 bases map to TRBD1. Looked up from germline, CDR1 is WSHSY and CDR2 is SAAADI. This CDR3 region has 21 residues. V gave up 0 bases and J gave up 0 bases; unmatched junction bases: 15. CDR3 sequence reads: CASSESVWGQGRENSNQPQHF. The CDR3 nucleotides read TGCGCCAGCAGTGAGTCGGTTTGGGGACAGGGACGAGAAAATAGCAATCAGCCCCAGCATTTT.

This sequence joins TRBV27 and TRBJ1-1; D call uncertain. Germline CDR1 reads MNHEY; CDR2 reads SMNVEV (reference sequence). V was trimmed by 1 base and J by 0 bases, leaving 12 bases between them. The CDR3 extends over 16 amino acids. This CDR3 is CASSLLVSRMNTEAFF. The DNA of the CDR3 is TGTGCCAGCAGTTTATTGGTCAGCCGGATGAACACTGAAGCTTTCTTT.

The chain uses TRBV5-1 and TRBJ2-1, with 7 bases identical to TRBD1. CDR1 and CDR2 from the germline V gene are SGHRS and YFSETQ. This CDR3 spans 15 amino acids. V lost 0 bases, J lost 7 bases, and 7 bases stayed unmatched. The CDR3: CASSLEVTGTNEQFF. CDR3 bases: TGCGCCAGCAGCTTGGAGGTGACAGGGACGAATGAGCAGTTCTTC.

The chain joins TRBV3-1 to TRBJ1-2; no clear D. CDR3 length: 10 residues. Per the germline V gene, CDR1 is LGHDT and CDR2 is YNNKEL (reference sequence). V shed 7 bases and J shed 7 bases, with 7 bases lying between them. CDR3 bases: TGTGCCAGCAAGGGTAGTGGCTACACCTTC. It encodes CASKGSGYTF. The full variable domain, with the rest looked up from reference TRBV3-1 and TRBJ1-2, is DTAVSQTPKYLVTQMGNDKSIKCEQNLGHDTMYWYKQDSKKFLKIMFSYNNKELIINETVPNRFSPKSPDKAHLNLHINSLELGDSAVYFCASKGSGYTFGSGTRLTVV.

This clonotype turned up a few times. DNA for the CDR3: TGTGCCAGCAGCTTGACTAGCGGGGGGACCTACAATGAGCAGTTCTTC. Translating gives CASSLTSGGTYNEQFF. The chain carries TRBV7-9 and TRBJ2-1; the match to TRBD2 covers 13 bases. Germline lookup yields CDR1 SEHNR and CDR2 FQNEAQ (reference sequence). The CDR3 is 16 residues long. V shed 3 bases, J shed 2 bases, and the junction held 1 base outside the gene matches.

This clonotype was seen only once. The rearrangement links TRBV6-5 to TRBJ1-3, with D unresolved. Deletions cut 8 bases from V and 5 bases from J, with 4 bases between. The CDR3 is 10 residues long. Germline loops: CDR1 MNHEY, CDR2 SVGAGI. CDR3 nucleotides: TGTGCCAGCCCTAGAAACACCATATATTTT. Translation gives CASPRNTIYF.

The chain has TRBV11-3 and TRBJ2-1; no firm D call. V lost 3 bases, J lost 0 bases, and 15 bases lay in between. Germline-derived CDR1 and CDR2 are SGHNT and YENEEA. This CDR3 has 17 residues. The DNA of the CDR3 is TGTGCCAGCAGCTTTTCAAATGAGCGAAGCTCCTACAATGAGCAGTTCTTC. Translating gives CASSFSNERSSYNEQFF.

The CDR3 coding sequence is TGCGCCAGCAGCAACCGACTAGCGGGAGGCGCCGCCGGGGAGCTGTTTTTT. It codes for CASSNRLAGGAAGELFF. The chain carries TRBV5-1 and TRBJ2-2; 13 bases line up with TRBD2. The trim removed 4 bases at V and 6 bases at J, leaving 9 bases unmatched. This CDR3 is 17 amino acids long. Germline lookup yields CDR1 SGHRS and CDR2 YFSETQ.

This clonotype was recorded many times. The rearrangement joins TRBV27 to TRBJ2-7; D remains unclear. Per germline, CDR1 MNHEY and CDR2 SMNVEV (reference sequence). This CDR3 contains 13 residues. Between the trimmed V and J ends, which lost 6 bases and 3 bases, there was a span of 12 bases. CDR3 loop: CASSLGRSYEQYF. In nucleotides, the CDR3 is TGTGCCAGCAGCTTAGGCAGGAGCTACGAGCAGTACTTC.

The chain combines TRBV5-4 with TRBJ1-5; 8 bases line up with TRBD1. This CDR3 spans 21 amino acids. Unmatched junction bases numbered 19, after V lost 0 bases and J lost 2 bases. The germline V gene encodes CDR1 SGHNT and CDR2 YYREEE (reference sequence). CDR3 in amino acids: CASSLAKGDRTFIGRNQPQHF. The CDR3 DNA sequence: TGTGCCAGCAGCTTGGCGAAGGGGGACAGGACTTTTATCGGACGCAATCAGCCCCAGCATTTT.

This chain links TRBV29-1 with TRBJ1-2; D unclear. Germline assignment: CDR1 SQVTM and CDR2 ANQGSEA. Trimming removed 3 bases from V and 1 base from J, with 6 bases in between. CDR3 length: 12 amino acids. The CDR3 reads CSVDLVNYGYTF. In DNA, the CDR3 is TGCAGCGTTGACCTGGTTAACTATGGCTACACCTTC.

The chain joins TRBV6-1 to TRBJ2-7, with a weak D call TRBD2 (5 bases). CDR3 size: 11 residues. Germline lookup yields CDR1 MNHNS and CDR2 SASEGT. V was trimmed by 6 bases and J by 9 bases, leaving 12 bases between them. As DNA, the CDR3 is TGTGCCAGCAGCAGACTCGGAGGGCAGTACTTC. Translation gives CASSRLGGQYF.

The V and J genes are TRBV9 and TRBJ2-1; D remains ambiguous. Germline V gene sequence: CDR1 SGDLS, CDR2 YYNGEE. Between the trimmed V and J ends, which lost 0 bases and 6 bases, there was a span of 7 bases. This CDR3 region has 13 residues. The CDR3 sequence: CASSVGWGNEQFF. CDR3 nucleotides: TGTGCCAGCAGCGTAGGGTGGGGCAATGAGCAGTTCTTC.